The clone carrying this TCR beta chain has a single count. The antigen is not known. This specimen belongs to a study of CD8 T cells in Susac syndrome. Study-wide points: It was acknowledged in the study that its TCR sequencing and HLA analysis involved a relatively small number of individuals.

The CDR3 is 16 amino acids. V lost 4 bases, J lost 1 base, and 2 bases stayed unmatched. Germline-derived CDR1 and CDR2 are SGHRS and YFSETQ. TEMRA cells were FACS-enriched, with CD8+ and CD4+ T cells isolated negatively. Random-hexamer reverse transcription was applied to roughly 0.5 to 1 ug RNA. Amplification of the TCR beta CDR3 was carried out by immunoSEQ multiplex PCR, which spanned a total of 54 Vbeta and 13 Jbeta segments. Each CDR3 protein gets one entry after TCRdb re-called the immunoSEQ multiplex PCR reads with MiXCR. The data show about 140,000 distinct CDR3 sequences, approximately 96% seen once.

The chain recombines TRBV5-1 with TRBJ2-7; 16 positions agree with TRBD2. The specimen sequenced was CD4+ T cells from PBMCs. The TCR sequence derives from a human donor with multiple sclerosis. The CDR3 loop reads CASSPGLAGGSYEQYF. For the CDR3, the DNA is TGCGCCAGCAGCCCGGGACTAGCGGGAGGGTCCTACGAGCAGTACTTC.